The clone carrying this T cell receptor (beta chain) was counted a few times. The CDR3 is made up of 16 amino acids. The germline V and J ends were trimmed by 6 bases and 0 bases, with 14 bases remaining between them. Germline V gene lookup returns CDR1 SNHLY and CDR2 FYNNEI. TCRbeta library preparation incorporated unique molecular identifiers. TCRdb called the PCR reads again in MiXCR, with one record for every CDR3 protein. Among 250,000 to 350,000 distinct CDR3 sequences, approximately 9.8% were seen once, and the ten largest hold over 9%. This specimen belongs to a study of T-cell reconstitution after alpha-beta-depleted transplantation in children.

The clonotype was recovered from a human donor who donated a stem cell graft to a child with SCID. The sample consisted of PBMCs from the stem cell graft donor, taken from the stem cell graft. The chain links TRBV2 to TRBJ2-2; D gene ambiguous. DNA of the CDR3: TGTGCCAGCAGCCCCTGGGGTAACTCGAACACCGGGGAGCTGTTTTTT. Protein: CASSPWGNSNTGELFF.